This TCR beta chain was sequenced in a study of T cell responses to AZD1222 COVID-19 vaccine. This clone showed up just once. The CDR3 covers 14 residues. The trim removed 6 bases at V and 9 bases at J, leaving 10 bases unmatched. The germline CDR1 and CDR2 sequences are SQVTM and ANQGSEA. TCRdb keeps only in-frame clones here, not all; method: immunoSEQ multiplex PCR. Of more than 60,000 clones listed, about 90% are singletons. The source is an adult in good health. Sequenced material: peripheral blood, taken on day 0 of AZD1222 vaccination. J is TRBJ2-1 and V is TRBV29-1; 11 nucleotides line up with TRBD2. The CDR3, as DNA: TGCAGCGTGTGGAGTAGCGGGAGGGCCATTGAGCAGTTCTTC. This gives the protein CSVWSSGRAIEQFF.